This T cell receptor beta chain originates from a study of patients and donors after allogeneic stem cell transplantation. TCRdb re-called the RT-PCR reads through MiXCR, storing one row per CDR3 protein. The sample yields over 150,000 distinct CDR3 sequences, about 40% seen once. The TCR sequence derives from a human donor who was either an allogeneic HSCT recipient or a stem cell or donor lymphocyte infusion donor (not recorded which). It is not recorded whose cells these are; they may come from a transplant donor. Sequenced: blood, either unsorted or a sorted T cell fraction (not recorded which).

CDR3 DNA: TGTGCCAGCAGTCCGTCCAGAACAACTAATGAAAAACTGTTTTTT. Translated: CASSPSRTTNEKLFF. The rearrangement links TRBV27 to TRBJ1-4; no reliable D call. V lost 5 bases and J 0 bases, leaving 10 bases between the germline ends. Germline values: CDR1 MNHEY, CDR2 SMNVEV (reference sequence). CDR3 length: 15 residues.